This T cell receptor beta chain derives from a study of vaccination and CD4 T cells after COVID-19 (dated by TCRdb to about 2022). About the study as a whole: Every convalescent patient had a positive nasal swab PCR test for SARS-CoV-2, with mild disease in roughly ten patients and severe disease in one. In the convalescent cohort there were six males and four females, among whom were two Hispanic individuals, seven Caucasians, two Asians and one multiracial person. Participants got two doses of the Pfizer-BioNTech BNT162b2 vaccine (n=8) or two doses of the Moderna mRNA-1273 vaccine (n=2). Post-COVID blood samples from convalescent patients were collected a median of around 110 days after diagnosis, with a range of roughly 30 to 170 days. Post-vaccine blood samples were obtained a median of about 77 days after the second vaccine dose, with a range of about 12 to 241 days. The cultures were stimulated with overlapping spike peptide pools from SARS-CoV-2 and from the common cold coronaviruses HCoV-NL63, HCoV-OC43 and HCoV-229E. In control cultures, a CEFX viral epitope pool was used as positive control, an HIV-1 Nef peptide pool was used as negative control, or no peptide was added. In around nine COVID-19 convalescent patients and several infection-naive healthy vaccine recipients, the spike-specific CD4+ TCR repertoire before mRNA vaccination was compared with the repertoire after mRNA vaccination. On the study overall, not on this receptor specifically: In convalescent patients, a median around 89% of post-vaccine SARS-CoV-2-reactive clones were detected only after vaccination, suggesting vaccine-specific priming. The study included relatively few convalescent patients and did not analyze early timepoints after natural infection. The median count of SARS-CoV-2-reactive clonotypes went up from 21 after infection to 38 after vaccination, although the change was not significant. Of the vaccine-specific clones found in convalescent patients, nearly all (304 of 307) were mono-reactive for SARS-CoV-2 spike instead of being cross-reactive with common cold coronaviruses.

The CDR3 starts with the cysteine, ends with the phenylalanine, and has 18 residues. The entry retains the CDR3 DNA only, 54 bases that are in frame from base 1. V loses 6 bases at its end and J loses 6 bases; junction bases beyond the gene matches: 16. The germline V gene specifies ENHRY as CDR1 and SYGVKD as CDR2. As regards this clonotype: Its antigen has not been determined. No per-base quality is available; no much larger clone lies one base away.

The treatment or condition label, read with the paper, signifies: approximately nine-day PBMC culture with coronavirus spike peptide pools or control peptides (ViraFEST assay). The ViraFEST assay was used in the study, in which antigen-specific T cells were expanded with peptide pools and expanded clonotypes were subsequently identified by TCR sequencing. Positive SARS-CoV-2 PCR tests in the convalescent patients dated from March to December 2020, before Alpha, Beta and Delta variants emerged in the United States. Roughly 2.1 million PBMCs per well were cultured in IMDM with approximately 5% human AB serum and approximately 10 IU/ml IL-2, plus 10 ug/ml peptide pools. On days 3 and 7, half of the culture medium was replaced with fresh IL-2-containing medium. Once the cells had been in culture for 9 to 10 days, the EasySep CD4+ T cell isolation kit was used to isolate CD4+ T cells by negative selection. Ficoll-Paque Plus gradient centrifugation was used to isolate PBMCs from whole blood, and the isolated PBMCs were then either used fresh or cryopreserved at -140C. In general, triplicate wells were set up for every culture condition.

Library preparation used PCR. At the Johns Hopkins FTIC core, DNA from the cultured CD4+ T cells underwent TCR sequencing with the Oncomine TCR Beta short-read assay. The QIAamp micro DNA kit was used to extract genomic DNA from the cultured CD4+ T cells. Oncomine TCR Beta libraries from cultured CD4+ T cells were pooled with unique dual indexes and sequenced on an Illumina iSeq 100. The original pipeline was this. Non-productive sequences were removed, and CDR3s that did not start with C, did not end with F or W, or were shorter than 7 amino acids were discarded. Antigen-specific clonotypes were identified with the MANAFEST web application by comparing peptide-stimulated wells with reference and other culture wells. To be called positive, a clone needed an FDR below 0.05, an odds ratio above 5, and a productive frequency above 0.1% in at least two of three replicate wells. Clonotypes that were significantly expanded in both SARS-CoV-2 spike wells and at least one common cold coronavirus spike condition were defined as cross-reactive. CDR3 homology was assessed with Levenshtein distances (stringdist) and unrooted phylogenetic trees (ape) in R version 3.6.1. TCRdb reran the public reads through fastp at Q25 and MiXCR, keeping productive beta chains. Each record represents a unique CDR3 protein, reported with the most common genes and DNA among its rows. TCRdb's processing, not the study's, gives the V and J calls here. In all, the sample holds some 8,400 distinct CDR3 sequences, and about 32% of those were seen once. The ten top clones hold roughly 30% of the sample.

Rearrangement joined TRBV10-3 to TRBJ2-3; 12 junctional bases match TRBD2. The TCR comes from a human donor with COVID-19. Source material: cultured CD4+ T cells from blood. CDR3 region: CAIRGDGTSGLALDTQYF. The bases are TGTGCCATCAGGGGGGACGGGACTAGCGGGCTGGCTTTGGATACGCAGTATTTT.